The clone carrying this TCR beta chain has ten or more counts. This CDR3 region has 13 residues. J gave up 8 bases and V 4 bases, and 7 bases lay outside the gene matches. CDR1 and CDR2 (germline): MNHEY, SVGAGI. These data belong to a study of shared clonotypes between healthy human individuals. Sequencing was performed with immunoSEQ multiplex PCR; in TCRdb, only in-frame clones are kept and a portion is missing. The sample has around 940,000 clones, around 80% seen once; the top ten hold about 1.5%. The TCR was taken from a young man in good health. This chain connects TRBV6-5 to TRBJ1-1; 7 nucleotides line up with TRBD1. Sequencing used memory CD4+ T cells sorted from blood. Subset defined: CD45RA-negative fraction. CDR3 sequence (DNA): TGTGCCAGCAGTTTCACAGGGGCACCCGAAGCTTTCTTT. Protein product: CASSFTGAPEAFF.